The 8 T cell receptor beta chains presented below share a single source sample, sequenced in a study of CD8 T cells in ankylosing spondylitis. Study-level results: Apparently characteristic of ankylosing spondylitis blood was a TCR beta motif (fewer than 10 highly homologous variants).

TCRdb fed the 5' RACE reads into MiXCR, producing one record per CDR3 protein. The table records about 420,000 distinct CDR3 sequences, approximately 20% of them present only once. For these TCRs, the target antigens are not known. Material: blood, either unsorted or a sorted T cell fraction (not recorded which). The receptors derive from a male donor with ankylosing spondylitis.

In its sample, this clonotype was seen a few times. This rearrangement joins TRBV28 to TRBJ2-3; D is unresolved. Germline CDR1 and CDR2: MDHEN and SYDVKM. The CDR3 is 13 amino acids. With 5 bases removed from V and 4 bases from J, the gap between germline ends came to 10 bases. CDR3 bases: TGTGCCAGCAGTCCCTCCCTAGCAGATACGCAGTATTTT. Amino acids: CASSPSLADTQYF.

J is TRBJ1-3 and V is TRBV18, with a possible D match to TRBD1 (5 bases). With 3 bases removed from V and 0 bases from J, the gap between germline ends came to 12 bases. The CDR3 is made up of 16 amino acids. Germline V lookup: CDR1 KGHSH, CDR2 LQKENI. This CDR3 is CASSPQGAPSGNTIYF. The CDR3 coding sequence is TGTGCCAGCTCACCCCAGGGTGCCCCCTCTGGAAACACCATATATTTT.

This clonotype was detected only a few times. The rearrangement joins TRBV5-1 to TRBJ2-1; 10 bases map to TRBD2. The germline V gene has CDR1 SGHRS and CDR2 YFSETQ. This CDR3 is built from 15 residues. Unmatched junction bases numbered 2, after V lost 0 bases and J lost 5 bases. The CDR3 protein is CASSLEGLAHNEQFF. CDR3 DNA sequence: TGCGCCAGCAGCTTGGAGGGACTAGCGCACAATGAGCAGTTCTTC.

This clonotype was seen a few times. The chain has TRBV20-1 and TRBJ1-2, with a possible D match to TRBD1 (6 bases). V was cut by 3 bases and J by 7 bases, with 18 bases left in between. Germline V gives CDR1 DFQATT, CDR2 SNEGSKA (reference sequence). The CDR3 has 14 amino acids. This CDR3 reads CSARTSGALSGYTF. CDR3 DNA sequence: TGCAGTGCTAGGACCTCAGGGGCTCTGAGTGGCTACACCTTC.

This rearrangement joins TRBV5-6 to TRBJ2-2; no definite D call. The V gene's germline CDR1 is SGHDT and CDR2 YYEEEE. The CDR3 contains 14 residues. The ends were cut back, 6 bases at V and 6 bases at J, with 15 bases in the middle. Here the CDR3 reads CASTAPHGAGELFF. CDR3 coding DNA: TGTGCCAGCACCGCTCCCCATGGGGCCGGGGAGCTGTTTTTT.

This clonotype was detected a few times. V is TRBV5-5 and J is TRBJ2-3; the match to TRBD1 covers 7 bases. Germline CDR1 SGHKS, CDR2 YYEKEE (reference sequence). Trimming took 4 bases from V and 2 from J; bases not matched to a gene: 10. The CDR3 runs to 16 residues. CDR3 sequence: CASSTISGTDTDTQYF. CDR3 nucleotides: TGTGCCAGCAGCACCATATCCGGGACAGACACAGATACGCAGTATTTT.

This clonotype has just one count. The rearrangement links TRBV7-3 to TRBJ2-7; 16 nucleotides align to TRBD2. Trimming cost V 1 base and J 1 base; bases outside gene matches: 16. The germline gives CDR1 SGHTA, CDR2 FQGTGA. The CDR3 is 22 residues long. CDR3 sequence reads: CASSLISGPGTSGRARSYEQYF. In DNA form, the CDR3 reads TGTGCCAGCAGCTTAATTTCGGGCCCCGGGACTAGCGGGAGGGCCAGGTCCTACGAGCAGTACTTC. Full variable domain (missing parts from reference TRBV7-3 and TRBJ2-7): GAGVSQTPSNKVTEKGKYVELRCDPISGHTALYWYRQSLGQGPEFLIYFQGTGAADDSGLPNDRFFAVRPEGSVSTLKIQRTERGDSAVYLCASSLISGPGTSGRARSYEQYFGPGTRLTVT.

This clonotype was detected a few times. The chain is built from TRBV20-1 and TRBJ2-1; the D is unclear. The ends were cut back, 2 bases at V and 1 base at J, with 18 bases in the middle. Germline assignment: CDR1 DFQATT and CDR2 SNEGSKA (reference sequence). This CDR3 has 17 residues. CDR3 DNA: TGCAGTGCTAGAAACCTTCAAACCTTCAAATCCTACAATGAGCAGTTCTTC. This sequence encodes CSARNLQTFKSYNEQFF.